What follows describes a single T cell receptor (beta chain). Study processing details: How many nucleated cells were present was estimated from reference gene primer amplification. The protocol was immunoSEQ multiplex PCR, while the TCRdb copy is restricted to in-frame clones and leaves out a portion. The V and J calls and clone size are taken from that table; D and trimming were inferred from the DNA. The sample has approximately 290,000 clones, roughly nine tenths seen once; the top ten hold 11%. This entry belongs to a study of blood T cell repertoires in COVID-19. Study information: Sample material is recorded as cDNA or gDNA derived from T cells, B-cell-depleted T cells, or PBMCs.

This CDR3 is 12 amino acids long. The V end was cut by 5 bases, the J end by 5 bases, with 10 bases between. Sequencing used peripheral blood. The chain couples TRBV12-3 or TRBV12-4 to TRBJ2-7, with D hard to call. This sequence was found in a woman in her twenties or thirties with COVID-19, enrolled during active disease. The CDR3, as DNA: TGTGCCAGCAGTCCGGGTTGGAACGAGCAGTACTTC. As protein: CASSPGWNEQYF.